These T cell receptor beta chains were read from a single sample in a study of post-analysis software for immune sequencing data. TCRdb re-derived calls from the PCR reads in MiXCR, one entry per CDR3 protein. The table records some 690,000 distinct CDR3 sequences, 25% to 30% of them present only once. Sample: blood. These receptors all come from a girl under 18 with multiple sclerosis. Both conserved end residues are part of each CDR3. D genes are given only for firm matches. Only part of the rows carry a size: once, few, many, or a class if the clone is expanded.

V,D,size,J,DNA,CDR3
TRBV28,.,.,TRBJ2-6,TGTGCCAGCAAGGGACAAAACTCTGGGGCCAACGTCCTGACTTTC,CASKGQNSGANVLTF
TRBV7-2,.,once,TRBJ1-6,TGTGCCAGCGAGGGGTATCCGAATTCACCCCTCCACTTT,CASEGYPNSPLHF
TRBV10-3,.,.,TRBJ2-4,TGTGCCATCAGTGCGTTGGGGACACCAACCAAAAACATTCAGTACTTC,CAISALGTPTKNIQYF
TRBV20-1,TRBD2,many,TRBJ2-5,TGCAGTGCTAGTAAGACTAGCGTCAGGGAGACCCAGTACTTC,CSASKTSVRETQYF
TRBV5-1,.,.,TRBJ2-5,TGCGCCAGCAGCTTGGCCCCAGGTACCCAAGAGACCCAGTACTTC,CASSLAPGTQETQYF
TRBV7-2,.,.,TRBJ2-1,TGTGCCAGCACCCCCTTGGTGGGGAACTCCTACAATGAGCAGTTCTTC,CASTPLVGNSYNEQFF
TRBV5-1,TRBD1,.,TRBJ1-1,TGCGCCAGCAGCTTGGGGGACAGGGTGAACACTGAAGCTTTCTTT,CASSLGDRVNTEAFF
TRBV7-6,.,few,TRBJ2-5,TGTGCCAGCAGCTTAGCGGTTCGGGGGGAGACCCAGTACTTC,CASSLAVRGETQYF
TRBV16,.,.,TRBJ1-6,TGTGCCAGCAGCCAATCGTTCCCCCCGGGGGATTCACCCCTCCACTTT,CASSQSFPPGDSPLHF
TRBV7-2,.,.,TRBJ2-1,TGTGCCAGCAGCCCGAGTCTGGGACGGGGACACAATGAGCAGTTCTTC,CASSPSLGRGHNEQFF
TRBV3-1,.,many,TRBJ2-1,TGTGCCAGCAGCCGATCGGGTCCCCGGGCCACCAATGAGCAGTTCTTC,CASSRSGPRATNEQFF
TRBV12-3/TRBV12-4,TRBD2,once,TRBJ2-2,TGTGCCAGCAGGCCCGGGGGGACCGGGGAGCGGTTTTTT,CASRPGGTGERFF
TRBV12-3/TRBV12-4,.,.,TRBJ1-3,TGTGCCAGCGGAAATTCAAACACCATATATTTT,CASGNSNTIYF
TRBV19,.,.,TRBJ2-4,TGTGCCAGTAGTATAGCACTCGAGGGCATTCAGTACTTC,CASSIALEGIQYF
TRBV27,.,.,TRBJ1-5,TGTGCCAGCAGTTTAGGGGGCGCGTTACAGCCCCAGCATTTT,CASSLGGALQPQHF
TRBV20-1,TRBD1,.,TRBJ1-5,TGCAGTGCTAGAGACGACAGGGGGGACAATCAGCCCCAGCATTTT,CSARDDRGDNQPQHF
TRBV27,.,.,TRBJ2-1,TGTGCCAGCCATGAGGGGGGTGAGCAGTTCTTC,CASHEGGEQFF
TRBV20-1,TRBD2,few,TRBJ2-5,TGCAGTGCTAGTAACTTAATCGGCCTCGGTAGCGGGCAAGAGACCCAGTACTTC,CSASNLIGLGSGQETQYF
TRBV5-6,TRBD1,.,TRBJ2-1,TGTGCCAGCAGCTTGGTGGGGCAGGACAGGGGAGGAAATGAGCAGTTCTTC,CASSLVGQDRGGNEQFF
TRBV29-1,.,few,TRBJ1-1,TGCAGCGGAGGCCGCGTGAACACTGAAGCTTTCTTT,CSGGRVNTEAFF
TRBV20-1,.,.,TRBJ1-2,TGCAGTGCTACCCTTGGGGGCTACACCTTC,CSATLGGYTF
TRBV7-9,.,few,TRBJ1-5,TGTGCCAGCAGCCGCGGAAGCTCTCAGCCCCAGCATTTT,CASSRGSSQPQHF
TRBV7-2,.,.,TRBJ2-1,TGTGCCAGCAGCGGGGCTTCGGGCTCGTCCTACAATGAGCAGTTCTTC,CASSGASGSSYNEQFF
TRBV15,.,.,TRBJ2-5,TGTGCCACCAGCGACCCCTCTAGGAATCAGTACTTC,CATSDPSRNQYF
TRBV6-6,.,.,TRBJ1-1,TGTGCCAGCAGTTACTCTGGTGGGCAGGAAGGATACACTGAAGCTTTCTTT,CASSYSGGQEGYTEAFF
TRBV28,.,few,TRBJ2-7,TGTGCCAGCAGTCCCTCGGGACCCATCTACGAGCAGTACTTC,CASSPSGPIYEQYF
TRBV20-1,.,many,TRBJ2-3,TGCAGTGCTAGAGATGGCCAGGCCAGCACAGATACGCAGTATTTT,CSARDGQASTDTQYF
TRBV18,TRBD1,.,TRBJ1-1,TGTGCCAGCTCCCGCGACAGGGGAGCTGTTGAAGCTTTCTTT,CASSRDRGAVEAFF
TRBV6-2/TRBV6-3,TRBD2,.,TRBJ2-1,TGTGCCAGCAGTACAGGACTAGCGGATAAGCTCTTC,CASSTGLADKLF
TRBV20-1,.,once,TRBJ1-5,TGCAGTGCTAGAGATGATTGGGCCCCCAATCGGCCCCAGCATTTT,CSARDDWAPNRPQHF
TRBV5-1,.,many,TRBJ2-1,TGCGCCAGCAGCTTGGAATCAGGGGCTAGGGATGAGCAGTTCTTC,CASSLESGARDEQFF
TRBV10-3,TRBD1,few,TRBJ2-1,TGTGCCATCAGTGGGGATAGGTTGGGACAGGGGCGACTCTGGGAGCAGTTCTTC,CAISGDRLGQGRLWEQFF
TRBV11-2,.,few,TRBJ2-7,TGTGCCAGCAGCTTAAGGCTACCCCTCGCCGACGAGCAGTACTTC,CASSLRLPLADEQYF
TRBV5-6,.,.,TRBJ2-7,TGTGCCAGCAGCGGGGAGCGTGGCAGGGCCTTCCCCTACGAGCAGTACTTC,CASSGERGRAFPYEQYF
TRBV5-1,.,.,TRBJ2-7,TGCGCCAGCGGTTTCAAGCAGTACTTC,CASGFKQYF
TRBV6-1,.,.,TRBJ1-2,TGTGCCAGCAGTGCCCGAGGGGGGGCTGGTGACTACACCTTC,CASSARGGAGDYTF
TRBV19,.,few,TRBJ1-1,TGTGCCAGTAGTTTGCGAGGTGGACCTGAAGCTTTCTTT,CASSLRGGPEAFF
TRBV11-2,.,few,TRBJ2-1,TGTGCCAGCAGCCCAGGTCGGGATGGGGAGCAGTTCTTC,CASSPGRDGEQFF
TRBV9,.,few,TRBJ1-1,TGTGCCAGCAGCGTAGCTTCCAGGGACACTGAAGCTTTCTTT,CASSVASRDTEAFF
TRBV5-1,.,few,TRBJ2-4,TGCGCCAGCAGCTTGGCAGCTGGTGAGATTTTTATAGCCAAAAACATTCAGTACTTC,CASSLAAGEIFIAKNIQYF
TRBV5-1,.,few,TRBJ2-3,TGCGCCAGCAGCTTGGTTGGCACCCGCACAGATACGCAGTATTTT,CASSLVGTRTDTQYF
TRBV6-5,.,few,TRBJ1-2,TGTGCCAGCAGTTATTTGGGGGCTGACTATGGCTACACCTTC,CASSYLGADYGYTF
TRBV5-1,TRBD2,few,TRBJ2-1,TGCGCCAGCAGCTCGCCGGGACTAGCGGGGGGGGATGAGCAGTTCTTC,CASSSPGLAGGDEQFF
TRBV5-1,TRBD2,.,TRBJ2-5,TGCGCCAGCAGCCCCTGGGGGCCTGCTAGCGGGAGAGTGGAGACCCAGTACTTC,CASSPWGPASGRVETQYF
TRBV12-3/TRBV12-4,.,.,TRBJ2-7,TGTGCCAGCAGTTTTGCCAGTTGCTACGAGCAGTACTTC,CASSFASCYEQYF
TRBV28,.,.,TRBJ2-5,TGTGCCAGCAGTATGCCAGGAGGGGGAGAGACCCAGTACTTC,CASSMPGGGETQYF
TRBV6-1,TRBD2,few,TRBJ2-7,TGTGCCAGCAGTACCAACAGCGGGAGAGACTCCTACGAGCAGTACTTC,CASSTNSGRDSYEQYF
TRBV11-2,.,.,TRBJ2-2,TGTGCCAGCAGACCAGTCACCGGGGAGCTGTTTTTT,CASRPVTGELFF
TRBV24-1,.,.,TRBJ1-2,TGTGCCACCAGTGATCCAGGGGCCGGCTATGGCTACACCTTC,CATSDPGAGYGYTF
TRBV6-1,TRBD2,.,TRBJ2-7,TGTGCCAGCTCGGGGGGGGACACATCTATCTCCCCCTACAATGAGCAGTACTTC,CASSGGDTSISPYNEQYF
TRBV24-1,.,.,TRBJ1-2,TGTGCCACCAGTGAAGGACGGAGCTATGGCTACACCTTC,CATSEGRSYGYTF
TRBV20-1,.,.,TRBJ2-5,TGCAGTGCTAGAAAAGGGAGTTGGCAGTACTTC,CSARKGSWQYF
TRBV29-1,.,.,TRBJ2-1,TGCAGCGTGGAGATAGGGTACAATGAGCAGTTCTTC,CSVEIGYNEQFF
TRBV2,.,.,TRBJ1-2,TGTGCCTGCCCCGACGGGGGCGCGGACTATGGCTACACCTTC,CACPDGGADYGYTF
TRBV29-1,TRBD1,many,TRBJ2-7,TGCAGCGTTGAGGTGACAGGGTCGGACGAGCAGTACTTC,CSVEVTGSDEQYF
TRBV7-9,.,.,TRBJ2-5,TGTGCCAGCAGCTTCCGGCTAGGACAAGAGACCCAGTACTTC,CASSFRLGQETQYF
TRBV4-1,.,.,TRBJ1-1,TGCGCCAGCACCGCGGGACACTCGAACACTGAAGCTTTCTTT,CASTAGHSNTEAFF
TRBV9,.,.,TRBJ1-4,TGTGCCAGCAGCGAGGATGCAACTAATGAAAAACTGTTTTTT,CASSEDATNEKLFF
TRBV5-1,.,few,TRBJ1-4,TGCGCCAGCAGTCTCGGGGACCATTTTGAAAAACTGTTTTTT,CASSLGDHFEKLFF
TRBV20-1,.,.,TRBJ1-2,TGCAGTGCTAGAGCGACGGGACATAACTATGGCTACACCTTC,CSARATGHNYGYTF